This TCR beta chain is drawn from a study of cytomegalovirus exposure and HLA in healthy donors. Overall study results and limits: The majority of TCR sequences were rare, yet some public TCRs appeared in many donors. The CMV antigen specificity of a few CMV-associated chains was confirmed through in vitro analysis.

The germline CDR1 and CDR2 sequences are MNHNS and SASEGT. This CDR3 spans 13 amino acids. The ends were cut back, 4 bases at V and 0 bases at J, with 4 bases in the middle. Separation from the approximately 690-subject first cohort characterized the approximately 130-subject validation cohort, to which the donors belonged. Details on this clone: The antigen is undetermined.

Profiling relied on immunoSEQ multiplex PCR, and the TCRdb table lists in-frame clones only, not all of them. The sample comprises over 120,000 clones, 85% to 95% of which are singletons, and 1.5% to 2% rests with the top ten. Sequenced: PBMCs. The receptor's source is a man younger than 35 in good health and CMV-seropositive. This sequence joins TRBV6-1 and TRBJ1-5, with D unclear. The CDR3 is CASSVRSNQPQHF. The CDR3 bases are TGTGCCAGCAGTGTTCGTAGCAATCAGCCCCAGCATTTT.